These 7 T cell receptor beta chains originate from one sample sequenced in a study (dated by TCRdb to between 2014 and 2016). Libraries were prepared through 5' RACE. Sequencer: Illumina MiSeq. TCRdb cleaned the public reads at Q25 with fastp, built clones with MiXCR and kept in-frame beta chains. Every CDR3 protein is listed once, alongside the most common genes and DNA of its rows. This sample is represented by around 50,000 distinct CDR3 sequences; more than 25% of them were singletons. Clones ranked in the top ten supply more than 3% of the sample. Material: tumor-infiltrating memory CD4+ T cells sorted from the breast tumor. The cell subset or site label here, explained by the study, means: memory CD4+ T cells, CD4+CD45RO+CD25-. The receptors were sampled from a female donor with breast cancer.

This clonotype was seen a handful of times. The rearrangement links TRBV5-1 to TRBJ1-5; D is undetermined. The V gene lost 4 bases and the J gene lost 0 bases, with 11 bases spanning the gap. There are 15 residues in the CDR3. CDR1 and CDR2 from the germline V gene are SGHRS and YFSETQ. DNA of the CDR3: TGCGCCAGCAGCCTCGCGGGTTTTAGCAATCAGCCCCAGCATTTT. Protein product: CASSLAGFSNQPQHF.

The J gene is TRBJ1-3, the V gene TRBV4-3; D is unclear. The V gene lost 0 bases and the J gene lost 0 bases, with 12 bases spanning the gap. The germline gives CDR1 LGHNA, CDR2 YSLEER. The CDR3 spans 17 residues. CDR3: CASSQDRVLYSGNTIYF. CDR3 DNA sequence: TGCGCCAGCAGCCAAGATCGGGTGCTTTACTCTGGAAACACCATATATTTT.

V is TRBV5-1 and J is TRBJ1-1; D unresolved. CDR3 length: 14 amino acids. Trimming took off 5 bases at V and 1 base at J, with 12 bases between the two ends. Germline V gene lookup returns CDR1 SGHRS and CDR2 YFSETQ. The CDR3 DNA reads TGCGCCAGCAGTTCCACCACGGGGAACACTGAAGCTTTCTTT. This translates into CASSSTTGNTEAFF. The entire variable domain, with the rest obtained from reference TRBV5-1 and TRBJ1-1, is as follows: KAGVTQTPRYLIKTRGQQVTLSCSPISGHRSVSWYQQTPGQGLQFLFEYFSETQRNKGNFPGRFSGRQFSNSRSEMNVSTLELGDSALYLCASSSTTGNTEAFFGQGTRLTVV.

V is TRBV4-3 and J is TRBJ2-7; D is ambiguous. V was shortened by 0 bases and J by 3 bases, with 9 bases between the two germline ends. From germline, CDR1 is LGHNA and CDR2 YSLEER. This CDR3 is built from 14 residues. CDR3 in amino acids: CASSQDWGVYEQYF. In DNA form, the CDR3 reads TGCGCCAGCAGCCAAGATTGGGGTGTCTACGAGCAGTACTTC.

V gene TRBV4-1 combines with J gene TRBJ1-1; 7 bases line up with TRBD1. V lost 4 bases, J lost 8 bases, and 10 bases stayed unmatched. The CDR3 extends over 14 amino acids. Germline lookup yields CDR1 MGHRA and CDR2 YSYEKL. DNA for the CDR3: TGCGCCAGCAGCCTGCCCGGGGACAGCAAAGAAGCTTTCTTT. Residues: CASSLPGDSKEAFF.

The chain is built from TRBV7-9 and TRBJ1-5; the D is unclear. The CDR3 sequence is 14 residues long. CDR1 is SEHNR, CDR2 FQNEAQ, per germline (reference sequence). The V and J ends lost 0 bases and 4 bases respectively, with 7 bases between them. Here the CDR3 reads CASSLAGKNQPQHF. The CDR3 DNA is TGTGCCAGCAGCTTAGCAGGGAAAAATCAGCCCCAGCATTTT.

This sequence joins TRBV4-3 and TRBJ1-4, with TRBD1 matching over 8 bases. Trimming took 2 bases from V and 6 from J; bases not matched to a gene: 5. Germline CDR1 LGHNA, CDR2 YSLEER. The CDR3 sequence is 15 residues long. This chain's CDR3 is CASSQILDRDEKLFF. CDR3 bases: TGCGCCAGCAGCCAAATATTGGACAGGGATGAAAAACTGTTTTTT.